This T cell receptor (beta chain) was sequenced for a study of spatial heterogeneity in lung cancer. Points from the study as a whole: Counts that tracked tumor mutation counts were those of expanded intratumoral alpha and beta TCRs.

This clonotype has more than one count but fewer than ten. Its specificity is unknown. The size of this beta chain means little, since it is a stray read in a library made for alpha chains. TCR cDNA molecules each carried a unique molecular identifier. Via MiXCR, TCRdb re-called the 5' RACE reads, giving one row per CDR3 protein. In the table there are some 6,200 distinct CDR3 sequences, roughly an eighth of which are singletons. Specified time point: sample taken at primary tumor resection. Trimming pared 4 bases from V and 2 bases from J, leaving 7 bases between. Germline V lookup: CDR1 SGHAT, CDR2 FQDESV (reference sequence). The CDR3 sequence is 13 residues long.

The chain recombines TRBV11-1 with TRBJ2-3; D may be TRBD1 or TRBD2 (5 bases each). The TCR was taken from a male donor with early-stage non-small cell lung cancer. Specimen: lung tumor tissue, collected at surgery. The CDR3 here is CASSSGTTDTQYF. As DNA, the CDR3 is TGTGCCAGCAGCTCCGGGACCACAGATACGCAGTATTTT.